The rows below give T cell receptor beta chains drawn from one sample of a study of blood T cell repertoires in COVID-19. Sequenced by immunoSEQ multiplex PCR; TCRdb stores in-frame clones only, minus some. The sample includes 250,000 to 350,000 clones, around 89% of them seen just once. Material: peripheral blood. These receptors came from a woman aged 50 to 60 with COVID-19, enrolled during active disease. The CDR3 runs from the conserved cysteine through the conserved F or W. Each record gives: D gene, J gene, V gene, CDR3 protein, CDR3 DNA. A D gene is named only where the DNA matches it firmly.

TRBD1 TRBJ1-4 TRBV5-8 CASSLTGTGSEKLFF TGTGCCAGCAGCTTGACCGGGACAGGTTCTGAAAAACTGTTTTTT
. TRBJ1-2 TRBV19 CASSDNSPGGGYGYTF TGTGCCAGTAGCGATAATTCCCCTGGGGGAGGCTATGGCTACACCTTC
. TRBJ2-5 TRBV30 CAWSLIKETQYF TGTGCCTGGAGCCTTATAAAAGAGACCCAGTACTTC
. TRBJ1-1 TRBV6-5 CASRQEGASEAFF TGTGCCAGCAGGCAGGAGGGAGCTTCTGAAGCTTTCTTT
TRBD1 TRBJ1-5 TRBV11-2 CASSPGQVGNQPQHF TGTGCCAGCAGCCCGGGACAGGTCGGCAATCAGCCCCAGCATTTT
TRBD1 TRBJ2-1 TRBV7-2 CASLQGDSSYNEQFF TGTGCCAGCCTACAGGGGGATAGCTCCTACAATGAGCAGTTCTTC
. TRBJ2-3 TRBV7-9 CASSPQDTSTDTQYF TGTGCCAGCAGCCCACAGGACACTAGCACAGATACGCAGTATTTT
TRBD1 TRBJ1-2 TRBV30 CAWSVGGTAKLYGYTF TGTGCCTGGAGTGTGGGTGGGACAGCAAAACTATATGGCTACACCTTC
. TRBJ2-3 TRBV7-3 CASSFEGGFGTQYF TGTGCCAGCAGCTTTGAGGGAGGCTTTGGTACGCAGTATTTT
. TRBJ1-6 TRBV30 CAWSGWVGPNSPLHF TGTGCCTGGAGTGGGTGGGTGGGCCCAAATTCACCCCTCCACTTT
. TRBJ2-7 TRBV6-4 CASSDSGQPPYEQYF TGTGCCAGCAGTGACTCGGGGCAGCCCCCCTACGAGCAGTACTTC
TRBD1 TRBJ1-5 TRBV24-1 CATSDQQGAIDQPQHF TGTGCCACCAGTGACCAACAGGGGGCTATCGATCAGCCCCAGCATTTT
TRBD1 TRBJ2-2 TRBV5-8 CASRIKTGVDTGELFF TGTGCCAGCAGAATCAAGACAGGGGTGGACACCGGGGAGCTGTTTTTT
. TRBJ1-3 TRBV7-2 CASSADWSSGNTIYF TGTGCCAGCAGTGCGGACTGGAGCTCTGGAAACACCATATATTTT
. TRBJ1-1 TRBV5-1 CASSSTALTNTEAFF TGCGCCAGCAGCTCGACAGCGCTAACGAACACTGAAGCTTTCTTT
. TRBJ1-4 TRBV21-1 CARDRVGETNEKLFF TGTGCCAGAGACAGGGTCGGTGAAACTAATGAAAAACTGTTTTTT
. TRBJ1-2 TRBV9 CASSGSPPGGNGYTF TGTGCCAGCAGCGGCTCTCCCCCCGGGGGAAATGGCTACACCTTC
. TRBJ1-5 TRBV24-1 CATSDPGVSNQPQHF TGTGCCACCAGTGACCCAGGGGTTAGCAATCAGCCCCAGCATTTT
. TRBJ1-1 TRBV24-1 CATSDAREGERPEAFF TGTGCCACCAGTGACGCCCGGGAGGGCGAAAGACCTGAAGCTTTCTTT
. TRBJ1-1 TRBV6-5 CASSYSPGLRTEAFF TGTGCCAGCAGTTACTCTCCGGGTTTACGGACTGAAGCTTTCTTT
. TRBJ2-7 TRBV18 CASSLGTSLYEQYF TGTGCCAGCTCACTCGGGACTTCCCTTTACGAGCAGTACTTC
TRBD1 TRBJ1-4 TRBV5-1 CASRSTGGSTNEKLFF TGCGCCAGCAGGTCGACAGGGGGCTCAACTAATGAAAAACTGTTTTTT